Following are 6 T cell receptor beta chains from one sample sequenced in a study of T cell responses to AZD1222 COVID-19 vaccine. Libraries were prepared by immunoSEQ multiplex PCR; TCRdb keeps only in-frame clonotypes and omits some of them. This repertoire shows 150,000 to 180,000 clones, about 86% found once; its top ten account for 5.5% to 6%. Material: peripheral blood, obtained on day 0 of MenACWY control vaccination. The origin of the receptors is an adult in good health.

The rearrangement uses TRBV5-1 and TRBJ2-1; a weak D match, TRBD2 (5 bases). Germline lookup yields CDR1 SGHRS and CDR2 YFSETQ. The CDR3 covers 15 residues. The V gene lost 0 bases and the J gene lost 8 bases, with 15 bases spanning the gap. CDR3 coding DNA: TGCGCCAGCAGCTTGGGTGGGTCTCAGAGGGATGAGCAGTTCTTC. Its protein is CASSLGGSQRDEQFF.

V gene TRBV30 combines with J gene TRBJ2-5, with 9 positions matching TRBD1. The CDR3 sequence is 15 residues long. CDR1 is GTSNPN, CDR2 SVGIG, per germline (reference sequence). After removal of 3 bases from V and 5 bases from J, the junction contained 10 bases not matched to a gene. CDR3 loop: CAWRVRDREAETQYF. The CDR3 DNA sequence: TGTGCCTGGAGGGTACGGGACAGGGAGGCGGAGACCCAGTACTTC.

The genes are TRBV29-1 and TRBJ1-1, with D unresolved. Trimming removed 4 bases from V and 3 bases from J, with 9 bases in between. Germline loops: CDR1 SQVTM, CDR2 ANQGSEA. The CDR3 covers 12 residues. Here the CDR3 DNA reads TGCAGCGTTGGTCGGCGGGACACTGAAGCTTTCTTT. This codes for CSVGRRDTEAFF.

The rearrangement links TRBV24-1 to TRBJ2-7, with a tentative D call TRBD2 (5 bases). Germline CDR1 reads KGHDR; CDR2 reads SFDVKD. Trimming shortened V by 7 bases and J by 6 bases, and 21 bases separated the two germline ends. The CDR3 runs to 15 residues. CDR3 DNA: TGTGCCACCAGAGTTTACACCCGACCTAGCTTCGAGCAGTACGTC. This gives the protein CATRVYTRPSFEQYV.

The rearrangement links TRBV5-1 to TRBJ2-1; TRBD2 agrees at 9 bases. This CDR3 region has 16 residues. Looked up from germline, CDR1 is SGHRS and CDR2 is YFSETQ. V shed 1 base, J shed 4 bases, and the junction held 6 bases outside the gene matches. This CDR3 is CASSLIAGVSYNEQFF. CDR3 DNA sequence: TGCGCCAGCAGCTTGATAGCGGGGGTTTCTTACAATGAGCAGTTCTTC.

V gene TRBV19 combines with J gene TRBJ2-2; 7 bases map to TRBD1. Trimming at V came to 4 bases and at J to 3 bases, leaving 2 bases not matched to a gene. This CDR3 has 14 residues. Germline V gene data show CDR1 as LNHDA and CDR2 as SQIVND (reference sequence). CDR3 coding DNA: TGTGCCAGTAGTAATACAGGGGACACCGGGGAGCTGTTTTTT. Protein: CASSNTGDTGELFF.